This T cell receptor (beta chain) was captured by sequencing in a study of T cells in women clearing cervical HPV infection. Study observations and caveats: CIN3+ cases had significantly higher TCR richness than controls; evenness did not differ. Associations may precede or follow infection; HPV-specific or memory T cells were not isolated.

Clones were sequenced by immunoSEQ multiplex PCR, and TCRdb holds only the in-frame ones, with some missing. The sample totals 30,000 to 35,000 clones. The CDR3 is made up of 15 amino acids. Trimming cost V 6 bases and J 7 bases; bases outside gene matches: 12. CDR1 is MRHNA and CDR2 is SNTAGT in the germline V gene. With regard to this clone: Its target is not known. The read halts 3 residues ahead of the CDR3 end, with the missing end drawn from the germline J gene.

The sequence derives from a woman between 18 and 70 years old with a cervical HPV16 infection that either progressed to CIN3+ or cleared (not recorded which). The chain combines TRBV6-4 with TRBJ2-1; 7 bases agree with TRBD1. Sequencing used blood buffy coat. CDR3 protein: CASSLKTGTANEQFF. The CDR3 DNA, read in part, is TGTGCCAGCAGCCTAAAGACAGGGACGGCTAATGAG.